The 13 T cell receptor beta chains given below trace back to one sample, sequenced in a study of cytomegalovirus exposure and HLA in healthy donors. Primers for the PCR totalled 60 Vbeta and 13 Jbeta. Measured with immunoSEQ multiplex PCR; TCRdb has only the in-frame clones, and not every one. Among around 160,000 clones, 68% were seen once, and the ten largest hold roughly 1.4%. Source material: PBMCs. The source of these receptors is a man aged 50-60 years in good health and CMV-seronegative.

The sample holds a few counts of this clone. The chain links TRBV5-1 to TRBJ1-3; D not certain. The V end was cut by 0 bases, the J end by 0 bases, with 10 bases between. Per the germline V gene, CDR1 is SGHRS and CDR2 is YFSETQ. The CDR3 sequence is 16 residues long. The CDR3 loop is CASSLAVPSSGNTIYF. The CDR3 nucleotides are TGCGCCAGCAGCTTGGCGGTCCCGAGCTCTGGAAACACCATATATTTT.

This chain connects TRBV29-1 to TRBJ2-5; 8 nucleotides match TRBD1. V lost 5 bases and J lost 2; bases outside the gene matches: 10. This CDR3 spans 15 amino acids. Germline-derived CDR1 and CDR2 are SQVTM and ANQGSEA. The CDR3 nucleotides are TGCAGCGTTTCCCGCGGACAGGGAGTTCAAGAGACCCAGTACTTC. This sequence encodes CSVSRGQGVQETQYF.

This chain connects TRBV5-1 to TRBJ2-1; TRBD2 matches at 11 bases. This CDR3 contains 19 residues. Germline CDR1 and CDR2: SGHRS and YFSETQ. After removal of 4 bases from V and 3 bases from J, the junction contained 15 bases not matched to a gene. CDR3 bases: TGCGCCAGCAGCGCTTATCTAGCGGGGGGATTAGGGGTCTACAATGAGCAGTTCTTC. Translating it yields CASSAYLAGGLGVYNEQFF. Together with reference TRBV5-1 and TRBJ2-1, the CDR3 gives the full variable domain: KAGVTQTPRYLIKTRGQQVTLSCSPISGHRSVSWYQQTPGQGLQFLFEYFSETQRNKGNFPGRFSGRQFSNSRSEMNVSTLELGDSALYLCASSAYLAGGLGVYNEQFFGPGTRLTVL.

The V and J genes are TRBV10-3 and TRBJ1-3; TRBD1 might be the D (5 bases). The CDR3 covers 14 residues. Germline V gene data show CDR1 as ENHRY and CDR2 as SYGVKD. The V end was cut by 3 bases, the J end by 4 bases, with 10 bases between. The CDR3, as DNA: TGTGCCATCAGTGAAGCAGGGTCGGGAAACACCATATATTTT. It yields the protein CAISEAGSGNTIYF.

The rearrangement links TRBV6-6 to TRBJ2-3; D possibly corresponds to TRBD2 (6 bases). V dropped 5 bases and J dropped 4 bases, with 19 bases sitting between them. CDR3 length: 16 residues. CDR1 and CDR2 (germline): MNHNY, SVGAGI (reference sequence). CDR3 sequence (DNA): TGTGCCAGCAGTCATTCGGGCGGGGTACGGGCAGATACGCAGTATTTT. Amino acid sequence: CASSHSGGVRADTQYF.

The rearrangement joins TRBV10-3 to TRBJ2-1; D not resolved. CDR3 length: 11 amino acids. Germline V gene lookup returns CDR1 ENHRY and CDR2 SYGVKD. V gave up 10 bases and J gave up 5 bases, with 9 bases separating them. CDR3: CATQRNNEQFF. DNA for the CDR3: TGTGCCACGCAGCGAAACAATGAGCAGTTCTTC.

This rearrangement joins TRBV4-2 to TRBJ1-3; 9 bases are a match to TRBD1. CDR3 length equals 14 residues. J gave up 1 base and V 6 bases, and 1 base lay outside the gene matches. Germline values: CDR1 LGHNA, CDR2 YNFKEQ. In DNA, the CDR3 is TGTGCCAGCAGGACAGGGGGATCTGGAAACACCATATATTTT. Translating it yields CASRTGGSGNTIYF.

The V gene is TRBV5-1, the J gene TRBJ1-4; tentatively, D is TRBD1 (6 bases). The CDR3 has 14 amino acids. The V gene lost 2 bases and the J gene lost 7 bases, with 12 bases spanning the gap. Germline V gene sequence: CDR1 SGHRS, CDR2 YFSETQ. CDR3 in DNA: TGCGCCAGCAGCTTACAGGGTATGCGTGAAAAACTGTTTTTT. Protein sequence: CASSLQGMREKLFF.

This clone was counted between two and nine times. The chain couples TRBV6-6 to TRBJ2-5; 9 bases match TRBD1. Germline values: CDR1 MNHNY, CDR2 SVGAGI (reference sequence). V was pared by 0 bases and J by 5 bases, with 1 base of the junction left unmatched. This CDR3 is built from 14 residues. The CDR3 protein is CASSYSGTGETQYF. The CDR3 DNA reads as TGTGCCAGCAGTTACTCCGGGACAGGGGAGACCCAGTACTTC.

The chain couples TRBV4-3 to TRBJ2-2; 8 bases match TRBD2. The CDR3 extends over 18 amino acids. The germline V gene encodes CDR1 LGHNA and CDR2 YSLEER. V was pared by 2 bases and J by 4 bases, with 12 bases of the junction left unmatched. CDR3 sequence reads: CASSQPREGLAGTGELFF. The DNA for the CDR3 is TGCGCCAGCAGCCAACCCCGAGAAGGGCTAGCGGGCACCGGGGAGCTGTTTTTT.

V usage is TRBV7-2 and J usage is TRBJ2-3, with D possibly matching TRBD2 (6 bases). The length of the CDR3 is 15 residues. Germline lookup yields CDR1 SGHTA and CDR2 FQGNSA. The V end was cut by 5 bases, the J end by 2 bases, with 14 bases between. CDR3 loop: CASSTPAGITDTQYF. The CDR3 DNA reads as TGTGCCAGCAGCACCCCTGCGGGGATCACAGATACGCAGTATTTT.

V and J are TRBV19 and TRBJ1-1; the D is unclear. The CDR3 spans 14 residues. Trimming shortened V by 5 bases and J by 4 bases, and 14 bases separated the two germline ends. In germline, CDR1 is LNHDA, CDR2 SQIVND (reference sequence). The DNA of the CDR3 is TGTGCCAGTAGTGGCGGGAGGGAGGGCACTGAAGCTTTCTTT. Translated, it gives CASSGGREGTEAFF.

The rearrangement joins TRBV29-1 to TRBJ2-7; 8 bases align to TRBD1. The CDR3 runs to 14 residues. Germline V gene sequence: CDR1 SQVTM, CDR2 ANQGSEA. Unmatched junction bases numbered 10, after V lost 7 bases and J lost 2 bases. In DNA form, the CDR3 reads TGCAGCGCCAAACCCCGGGACAGGCCCTACGAGCAGTACTTC. Protein: CSAKPRDRPYEQYF.